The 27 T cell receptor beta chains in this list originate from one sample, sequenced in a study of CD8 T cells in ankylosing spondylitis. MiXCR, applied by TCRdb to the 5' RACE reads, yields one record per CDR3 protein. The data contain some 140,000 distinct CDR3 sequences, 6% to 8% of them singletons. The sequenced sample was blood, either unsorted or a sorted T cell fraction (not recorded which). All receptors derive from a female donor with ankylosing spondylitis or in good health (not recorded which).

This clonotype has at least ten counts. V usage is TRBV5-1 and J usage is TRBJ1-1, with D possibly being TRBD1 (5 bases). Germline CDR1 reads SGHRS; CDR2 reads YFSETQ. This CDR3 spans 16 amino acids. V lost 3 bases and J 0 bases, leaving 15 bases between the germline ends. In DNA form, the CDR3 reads TGCGCCAGCAGCTCGGGGCAGGCCATGATGAACACTGAAGCTTTCTTT. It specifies CASSSGQAMMNTEAFF.

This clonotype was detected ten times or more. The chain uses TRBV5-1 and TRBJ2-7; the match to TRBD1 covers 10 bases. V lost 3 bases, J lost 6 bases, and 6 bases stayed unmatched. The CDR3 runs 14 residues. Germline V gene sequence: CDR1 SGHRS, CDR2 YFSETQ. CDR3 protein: CASSWDRGAFEQYF. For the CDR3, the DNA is TGCGCCAGCAGCTGGGACAGGGGTGCTTTCGAGCAGTACTTC.

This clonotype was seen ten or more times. The CDR3: CAISVEQLTDTQYF. For the CDR3, the DNA is TGTGCCATCAGTGTGGAGCAGCTCACAGATACGCAGTATTTT. The rearrangement uses TRBV10-3 and TRBJ2-3; D not certain. V lost 4 bases and J lost 2, with 10 bases in between. CDR1 ENHRY and CDR2 SYGVKD come from the germline V gene. The CDR3 spans 14 residues.

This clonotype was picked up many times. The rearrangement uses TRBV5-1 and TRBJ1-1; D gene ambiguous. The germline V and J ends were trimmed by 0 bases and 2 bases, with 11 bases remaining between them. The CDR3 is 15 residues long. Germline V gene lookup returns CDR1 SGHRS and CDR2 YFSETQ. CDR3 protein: CASSLVRHRNTEAFF. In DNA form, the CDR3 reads TGCGCCAGCAGCTTGGTACGACACAGAAACACTGAAGCTTTCTTT.

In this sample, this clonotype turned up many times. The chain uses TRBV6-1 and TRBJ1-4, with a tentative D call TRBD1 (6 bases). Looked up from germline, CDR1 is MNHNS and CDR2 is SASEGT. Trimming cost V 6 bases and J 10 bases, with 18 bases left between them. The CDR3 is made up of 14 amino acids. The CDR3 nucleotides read TGTGCCAGCAGCTCGGACAAAGGGGGAGGAAAACTGTTTTTT. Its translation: CASSSDKGGGKLFF.

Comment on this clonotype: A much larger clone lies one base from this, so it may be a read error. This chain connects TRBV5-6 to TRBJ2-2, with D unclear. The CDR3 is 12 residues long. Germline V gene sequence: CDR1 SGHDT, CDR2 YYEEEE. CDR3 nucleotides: TGTGCCCGCAGCCCCCTTTTTGGGGAGCTGTTTTTT. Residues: CARSPLFGELFF.

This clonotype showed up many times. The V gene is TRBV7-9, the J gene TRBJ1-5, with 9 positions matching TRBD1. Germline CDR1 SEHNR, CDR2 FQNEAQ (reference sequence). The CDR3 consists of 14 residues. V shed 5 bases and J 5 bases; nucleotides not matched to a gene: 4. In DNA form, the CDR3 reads TGTGCCAGCAGCGGGACAGGGTGGGATCAGCCCCAGCATTTT. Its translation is CASSGTGWDQPQHF. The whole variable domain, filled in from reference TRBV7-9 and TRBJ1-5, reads DTGVSQNPRHKITKRGQNVTFRCDPISEHNRLYWYRQTLGQGPEFLTYFQNEAQLEKSRLLSDRFSAERPKGSFSTLEIQRTEQGDSAMYLCASSGTGWDQPQHFGDGTRLSIL.

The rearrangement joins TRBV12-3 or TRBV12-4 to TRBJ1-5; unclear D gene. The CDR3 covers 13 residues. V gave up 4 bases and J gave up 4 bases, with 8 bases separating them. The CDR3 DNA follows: TGTGCCAGCAGTTGGACGTGGAATCAGCCCCAGCATTTT. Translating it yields CASSWTWNQPQHF.

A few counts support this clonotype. CDR3 DNA: TGCAGTGGTGCGTCTAGCGGGGGCTACGAGCAGTACTTC. Amino acid sequence: CSGASSGGYEQYF. The genes are TRBV20-1 and TRBJ2-7; 10 bases align to TRBD2. CDR3 size: 13 residues. The junction had 6 bases not matched to a gene; V was cut back by 7 bases and J by 3 bases. Germline CDR1 DFQATT, CDR2 SNEGSKA (reference sequence).

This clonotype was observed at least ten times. In DNA form, the CDR3 reads TGCAGCGTTACCCGGGACAGCCTACGAGGGTATGGCTACACCTTC. This encodes CSVTRDSLRGYGYTF. The chain joins TRBV29-1 to TRBJ1-2; 7 nucleotides match TRBD1. The CDR3 loop spans 15 amino acids. Germline CDR1 is SQVTM and CDR2 is ANQGSEA. Trimming removed 5 bases from V and 5 bases from J; junction bases left unmatched: 14.

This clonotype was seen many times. The CDR3 loop is CATTGLRGAEGYTF. CDR3 DNA: TGTGCCACCACGGGACTAAGGGGTGCGGAAGGCTACACCTTC. This chain connects TRBV2 to TRBJ1-2; a possible D gene is TRBD1 (5 bases). The CDR3 sequence is 14 residues long. Germline values: CDR1 SNHLY, CDR2 FYNNEI. V dropped 10 bases and J dropped 8 bases, with 23 bases sitting between them.

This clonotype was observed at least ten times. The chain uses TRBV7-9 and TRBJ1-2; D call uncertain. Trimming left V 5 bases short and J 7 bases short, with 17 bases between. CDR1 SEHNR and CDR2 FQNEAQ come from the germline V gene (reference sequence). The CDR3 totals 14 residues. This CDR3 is CASSPRGRASGYTF. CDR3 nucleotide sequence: TGTGCCAGCAGCCCACGTGGGAGGGCGAGTGGCTACACCTTC.

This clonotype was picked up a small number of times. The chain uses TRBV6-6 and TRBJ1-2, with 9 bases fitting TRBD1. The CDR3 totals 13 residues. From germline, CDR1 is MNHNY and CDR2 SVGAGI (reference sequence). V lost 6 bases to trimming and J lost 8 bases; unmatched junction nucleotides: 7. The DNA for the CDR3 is TGTGCCAGCAGGCCACAGGGGGCCCGCGGCTACACCTTC. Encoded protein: CASRPQGARGYTF.

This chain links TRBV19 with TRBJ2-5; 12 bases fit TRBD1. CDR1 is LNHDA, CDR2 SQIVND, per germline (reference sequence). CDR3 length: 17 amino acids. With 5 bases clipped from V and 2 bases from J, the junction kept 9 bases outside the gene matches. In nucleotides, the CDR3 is TGTGCCAGTAGTTCCGGCCGGGACAGGGGGCGTCAAGAGACCCAGTACTTC. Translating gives CASSSGRDRGRQETQYF.

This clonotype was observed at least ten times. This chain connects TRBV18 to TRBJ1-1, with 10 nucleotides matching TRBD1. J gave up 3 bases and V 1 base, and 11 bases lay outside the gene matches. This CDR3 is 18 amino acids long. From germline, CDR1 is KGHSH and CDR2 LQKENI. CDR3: CASSPRQTGGQTYTEAFF. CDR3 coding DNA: TGTGCCAGCTCACCACGACAGACAGGGGGCCAAACCTACACTGAAGCTTTCTTT.

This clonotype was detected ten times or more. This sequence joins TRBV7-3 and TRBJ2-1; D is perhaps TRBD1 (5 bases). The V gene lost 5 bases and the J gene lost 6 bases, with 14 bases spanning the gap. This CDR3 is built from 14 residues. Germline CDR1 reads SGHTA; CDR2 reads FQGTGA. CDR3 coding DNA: TGTGCCAGCAGCACCCAGGGCCCTCGCAATGAGCAGTTCTTC. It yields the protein CASSTQGPRNEQFF.

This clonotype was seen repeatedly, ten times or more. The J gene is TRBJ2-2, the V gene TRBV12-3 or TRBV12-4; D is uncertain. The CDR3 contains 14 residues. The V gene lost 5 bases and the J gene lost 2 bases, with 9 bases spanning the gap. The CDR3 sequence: CASSRVFNTGELFF. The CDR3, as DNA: TGTGCCAGCAGTCGAGTCTTCAACACCGGGGAGCTGTTTTTT.

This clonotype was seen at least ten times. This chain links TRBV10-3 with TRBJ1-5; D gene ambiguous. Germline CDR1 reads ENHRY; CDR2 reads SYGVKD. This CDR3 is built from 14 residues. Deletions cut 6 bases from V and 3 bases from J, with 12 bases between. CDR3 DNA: TGTGCCATCAGCCCCGTGATTGACAATCAGCCCCAGCATTTT. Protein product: CAISPVIDNQPQHF.

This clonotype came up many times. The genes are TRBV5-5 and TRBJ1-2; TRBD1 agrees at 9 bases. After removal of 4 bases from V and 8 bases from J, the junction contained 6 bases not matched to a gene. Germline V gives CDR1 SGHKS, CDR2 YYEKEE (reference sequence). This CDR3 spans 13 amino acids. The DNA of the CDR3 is TGTGCCAGCAGCGTGGACAGGGGTTTGGGCTACACCTTC. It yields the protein CASSVDRGLGYTF.

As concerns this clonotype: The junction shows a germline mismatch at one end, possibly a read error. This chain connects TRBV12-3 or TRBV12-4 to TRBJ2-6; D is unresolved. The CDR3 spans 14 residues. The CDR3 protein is CASRLGSGANVLTF. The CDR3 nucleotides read TGTGCCAGCCGTTTGGGCTCTGGGGCCAACGTCCTGACTTTC.

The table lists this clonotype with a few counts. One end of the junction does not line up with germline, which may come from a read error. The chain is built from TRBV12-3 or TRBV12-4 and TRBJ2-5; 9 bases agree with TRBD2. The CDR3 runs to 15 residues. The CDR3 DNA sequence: TGTGCCAGCAGTTTTAGCGGGGGCCCCCAAGAGGCCCAGTACTTC. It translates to CASSFSGGPQEAQYF.

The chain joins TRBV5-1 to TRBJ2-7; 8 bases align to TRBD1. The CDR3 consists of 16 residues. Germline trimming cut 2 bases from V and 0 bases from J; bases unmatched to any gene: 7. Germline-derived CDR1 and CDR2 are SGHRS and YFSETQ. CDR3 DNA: TGCGCCAGCAGCTTCCTATGGACAGGGAGCTCCTACGAGCAGTACTTC. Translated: CASSFLWTGSSYEQYF.

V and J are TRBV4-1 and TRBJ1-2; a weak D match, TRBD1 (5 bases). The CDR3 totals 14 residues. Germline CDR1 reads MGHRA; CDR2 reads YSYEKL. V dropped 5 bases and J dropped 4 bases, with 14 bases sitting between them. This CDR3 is CASSYGTGGYGYTF. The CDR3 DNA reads TGCGCCAGCAGCTATGGGACGGGAGGCTATGGCTACACCTTC.

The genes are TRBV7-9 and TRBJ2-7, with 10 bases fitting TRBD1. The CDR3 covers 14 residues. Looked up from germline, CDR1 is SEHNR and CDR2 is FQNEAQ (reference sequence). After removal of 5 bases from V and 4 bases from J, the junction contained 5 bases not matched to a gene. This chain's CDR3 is CASSPGQGVYEQYF. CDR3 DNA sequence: TGTGCCAGCAGCCCCGGACAGGGGGTGTACGAGCAGTACTTC.

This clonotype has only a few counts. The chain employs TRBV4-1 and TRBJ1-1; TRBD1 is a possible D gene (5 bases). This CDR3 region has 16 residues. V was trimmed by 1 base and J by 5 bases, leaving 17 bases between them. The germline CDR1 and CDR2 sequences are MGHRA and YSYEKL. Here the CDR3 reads CASSQVMGGGKTEAFF. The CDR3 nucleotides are TGCGCCAGCAGCCAAGTTATGGGGGGAGGGAAAACTGAAGCTTTCTTT.

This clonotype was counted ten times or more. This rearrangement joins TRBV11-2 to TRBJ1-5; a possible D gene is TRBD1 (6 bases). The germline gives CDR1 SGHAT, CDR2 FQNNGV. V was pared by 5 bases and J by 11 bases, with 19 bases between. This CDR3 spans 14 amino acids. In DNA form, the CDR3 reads TGTGCCAGCAGCCGAAGTGGACAGTTCAGTACCCAGCATTTT. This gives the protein CASSRSGQFSTQHF.

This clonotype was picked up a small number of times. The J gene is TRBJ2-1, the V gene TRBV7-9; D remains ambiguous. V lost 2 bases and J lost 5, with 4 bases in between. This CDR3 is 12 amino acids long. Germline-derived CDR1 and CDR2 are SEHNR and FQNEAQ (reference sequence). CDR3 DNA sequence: TGTGCCAGCAGCTTAAAAAACAATGAGCAGTTCTTC. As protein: CASSLKNNEQFF.